One T cell receptor (beta chain) is described in this entry. In the original processing: Estimation of nucleated cell counts was performed using reference gene primer amplification. The table came from immunoSEQ multiplex PCR; TCRdb's copy has only in-frame clones and leaves some out. That table gives V, J and clone size, and the DNA gave D and trimming. This table holds around 100,000 clones, 85% found once. This sample was included in a study of blood T cell repertoires in COVID-19. Across the study: Spain, Italy and the United States supplied samples that represented acute and convalescent COVID-19. T cells, B-cell-depleted T cells, or PBMCs provided the cDNA or gDNA that served as material.

The germline V gene has CDR1 LNHNV and CDR2 YYDKDF (reference sequence). The CDR3 extends over 15 amino acids. Trimming removed 0 bases at V and 8 bases at J, with 15 bases between. This clonotype was sampled from a human donor in a cohort sampled during active COVID-19. The chain links TRBV15 to TRBJ2-3; D possibly corresponds to TRBD2 (5 bases). What was sequenced was peripheral blood. DNA of the CDR3: TGTGCCACCAGCAGAGATCAGGACTTCATGGCTACGCAGTATTTT. This encodes CATSRDQDFMATQYF.